This is a list of T cell receptor beta chains from one sample in a study of cytomegalovirus exposure and HLA in healthy donors. Method: immunoSEQ multiplex PCR; TCRdb's copy keeps in-frame clones and lacks some. The table shows tens of thousands of clones, with more than 85% occurring only once. Sequencing was performed on PBMCs. The receptors come from a woman aged 18-29 years in good health and CMV-seronegative. Each CDR3 is given with its conserved first and last residue. The D gene is left open where the match is weak. Clone size is not always given. Where it is, it says once, few, many or a class for expanded clones.

>15|TRBJ2-5|TRBD2|TRBV14|-
CASSRLAGGLETQYF
TGTGCCAGCAGCCGACTAGCGGGAGGCCTAGAGACCCAGTACTTC
>13|TRBJ2-5|-|TRBV7-9|few
CASSFLGQETQYF
TGTGCCAGCAGCTTCCTCGGGCAAGAGACCCAGTACTTC
>16|TRBJ2-2|TRBD2|TRBV5-1|-
CASSSGLAANTGELFF
TGCGCCAGCAGCTCGGGACTAGCAGCGAACACCGGGGAGCTGTTTTTT
>15|TRBJ2-1|TRBD2|TRBV7-2|-
CASTPQRDMYNEQFF
TGTGCCAGCACCCCCCAGCGGGATATGTACAATGAGCAGTTCTTC
>15|TRBJ1-1|TRBD1|TRBV6-6|once
CASSYPRGRGPEAFF
TGTGCTAGCAGTTACCCCAGGGGGCGTGGGCCTGAAGCTTTCTTT
>16|TRBJ2-2|-|TRBV2|once
CASSWAGTLVAGELFF
TGTGCCAGCAGTTGGGCCGGGACTCTCGTCGCCGGGGAGCTGTTTTTT
>13|TRBJ1-1|-|TRBV28|-
CASEQGGNTEAFF
TGTGCCAGCGAACAGGGCGGGAACACTGAAGCTTTCTTT
>12|TRBJ2-7|-|TRBV2|-
CASSGTSYEQYF
TGTGCCAGCAGTGGGACTTCTTACGAGCAGTACTTC
>13|TRBJ2-7|-|TRBV7-9|-
CASSLAGGLEQYF
TGTGCCAGCAGCCTCGCCGGGGGGCTCGAGCAGTACTTC
>16|TRBJ1-1|TRBD1|TRBV27|once
CASSLGYRGPDTEAFF
TGTGCCAGCAGTTTAGGTTACAGGGGGCCGGACACTGAAGCTTTCTTT
>15|TRBJ2-3|TRBD2|TRBV5-8|-
CASSLVGGFTDTQYF
TGTGCCAGCAGCTTGGTCGGGGGGTTCACAGATACGCAGTATTTT
>14|TRBJ1-2|TRBD1|TRBV11-1|-
CASSPRDRVFGYTF
TGTGCCAGCAGCCCCCGGGACAGGGTATTTGGCTACACCTTC
>18|TRBJ2-3|-|TRBV5-1|-
CASSLVLSGSGYTDTQYF
TGCGCCAGCAGCTTGGTCTTGAGTGGTAGCGGCTACACAGATACGCAGTATTTT
>15|TRBJ1-3|-|TRBV28|-
CASSFVTAAGNTIYF
TGTGCCAGCAGTTTCGTCACCGCGGCTGGAAACACCATATATTTT